The 29 T cell receptor beta chains below were found in one sample sequenced in a study of blood T cell repertoires in COVID-19. TCRdb keeps only in-frame clones here, not all; method: immunoSEQ multiplex PCR. The data show approximately 100,000 clones, over 80% seen once. Material: peripheral blood. These receptors were obtained from a man aged 50 or older with acute or convalescent COVID-19.

V usage is TRBV7-8 and J usage is TRBJ2-1, with D possibly matching TRBD2 (7 bases). Germline V gene lookup returns CDR1 SGHVS and CDR2 FQNEAQ. The ends were cut back, 3 bases at V and 7 bases at J, with 16 bases in the middle. The CDR3 is 15 residues long. Here the CDR3 DNA reads TGTGCCAGCAGCTTGGTAGGGGGGGCAGGTAATGAGCAGTTCTTC. This translates into CASSLVGGAGNEQFF.

This clone appeared once. The chain has TRBV9 and TRBJ1-3; maybe TRBD1 (5 bases). The CDR3 is 15 amino acids. The V gene's germline CDR1 is SGDLS and CDR2 YYNGEE. V was trimmed by 4 bases and J by 0 bases, leaving 11 bases between them. The CDR3 region is CASSSQDGSGNTIYF. The CDR3 DNA is TGTGCCAGCAGCTCACAGGACGGCTCTGGAAACACCATATATTTT.

This sequence joins TRBV4-2 and TRBJ2-7; no reliable D call. The length of the CDR3 is 13 residues. Trimming took 2 bases from V and 9 from J, leaving 14 bases between them. The germline CDR1 and CDR2 sequences are LGHNA and YNFKEQ. The CDR3 sequence is CASSQPSPSGQYF. The CDR3, as DNA: TGTGCCAGCAGCCAACCAAGCCCATCCGGGCAGTACTTC.

The chain recombines TRBV6-1 with TRBJ1-2, with 10 bases matching TRBD1. V dropped 1 base and J dropped 6; count of bases not matched to a gene: 11. In germline, CDR1 is MNHNS, CDR2 SASEGT. The CDR3 consists of 17 residues. The DNA of the CDR3 is TGTGCCAGCAGTGAAGGTCTAGACAGGGGGCTAAGGAATGGCTACACCTTC. This codes for CASSEGLDRGLRNGYTF.

This chain links TRBV15 with TRBJ1-5; 8 bases agree with TRBD1. Germline V gene data show CDR1 as LNHNV and CDR2 as YYDKDF (reference sequence). This CDR3 is built from 16 residues. The V segment lost 7 bases and the J segment 3 bases; nucleotides outside the gene matches: 11. The CDR3 coding sequence is TGTGCCACCACCAAACGAGGACAGGGTTTCAATCAGCCCCAGCATTTT. Protein sequence: CATTKRGQGFNQPQHF. Full variable domain (missing parts from reference TRBV15 and TRBJ1-5): DAMVIQNPRYQVTQFGKPVTLSCSQTLNHNVMYWYQQKSSQAPKLLFHYYDKDFNNEADTPDNFQSRRPNTSFCFLDIRSPGLGDTAMYLCATTKRGQGFNQPQHFGDGTRLSIL.

The V call is TRBV5-5, the J call TRBJ1-3; TRBD1 aligns across 9 bases. The V and J ends lost 4 bases and 4 bases, in that order; junction bases with no gene match: 12. The CDR3 is 17 residues long. Germline assignment: CDR1 SGHKS and CDR2 YYEKEE (reference sequence). The CDR3 coding sequence is TGTGCCAGCAGCCCAACTATAACAGGGGGCGCCGGAAACACCATATATTTT. Its translation is CASSPTITGGAGNTIYF.

The chain combines TRBV5-1 with TRBJ1-1; 9 bases are a match to TRBD1. Looked up from germline, CDR1 is SGHRS and CDR2 is YFSETQ. This CDR3 has 17 residues. J lost 5 bases, V lost 3 bases, and 14 bases had no gene match. The CDR3 nucleotides are TGCGCCAGCAGCTCTTGGAGGGACAGGGCCGGAAGGACTGAAGCTTTCTTT. It codes for CASSSWRDRAGRTEAFF.

The rearrangement uses TRBV5-6 and TRBJ1-5, with D perhaps matching TRBD1 (5 bases). The germline V gene has CDR1 SGHDT and CDR2 YYEEEE. The CDR3 loop spans 14 amino acids. V lost 2 bases and J lost 3, with 9 bases in between. The CDR3 here is CASSFGHNNQPQHF. CDR3 DNA: TGTGCCAGCAGCTTTGGACATAACAATCAGCCCCAGCATTTT.

The V gene is TRBV9, the J gene TRBJ1-4; TRBD1 matches at 10 bases. CDR1 is SGDLS and CDR2 is YYNGEE in the germline V gene. This CDR3 spans 15 amino acids. J gave up 8 bases and V 0 bases, and 4 bases lay outside the gene matches. This chain's CDR3 is CASSVGDRGGEKLFF. As DNA, the CDR3 is TGTGCCAGCAGCGTAGGGGACAGGGGCGGCGAAAAACTGTTTTTT.

The chain joins TRBV15 to TRBJ2-7; 9 bases map to TRBD1. The CDR3 totals 14 residues. Germline loops: CDR1 LNHNV, CDR2 YYDKDF (reference sequence). Trimming removed 3 bases from V and 4 bases from J; junction bases left unmatched: 4. The CDR3 sequence is CATSSGTGWYEQYF. CDR3 DNA sequence: TGTGCCACCAGCAGCGGGACAGGGTGGTACGAGCAGTACTTC.

The chain links TRBV30 to TRBJ1-2, with 11 bases fitting TRBD1. Germline CDR1 GTSNPN, CDR2 SVGIG (reference sequence). Trimming at V came to 3 bases and at J to 8 bases, leaving 5 bases not matched to a gene. The CDR3 contains 13 residues. This CDR3 reads CAWRGQGVGGYTF. CDR3 sequence (DNA): TGTGCCTGGAGGGGACAGGGGGTAGGAGGCTACACCTTC.

This chain connects TRBV2 to TRBJ2-2, with 7 nucleotides matching TRBD1. Trimming took 11 bases from V and 7 from J; bases not matched to a gene: 16. This CDR3 has 15 amino acids. CDR1 is SNHLY and CDR2 is FYNNEI in the germline V gene. The CDR3 sequence: CAVSTGDEGYGELFF. The CDR3 DNA sequence: TGTGCCGTCTCAACAGGGGACGAGGGGTACGGGGAGCTGTTTTTT.

The chain recombines TRBV6-2 or TRBV6-3 with TRBJ1-6; TRBD1 aligns across 7 bases. Germline V gene sequence: CDR1 MNHEY, CDR2 SVGEGT. With V trimmed by 6 bases and J by 6 bases, 14 bases remained unmatched. The CDR3 sequence is 17 residues long. Written as DNA, the CDR3 is TGTGCCAGCAGCCGGAACAGGGGCTCACTTCGTAATTCACCCCTCCACTTT. Protein product: CASSRNRGSLRNSPLHF.

The chain carries TRBV6-5 and TRBJ2-7; D is unclear. CDR1 is MNHEY, CDR2 SVGAGI, per germline. CDR3 length: 14 residues. The V end was cut by 5 bases, the J end by 2 bases, with 13 bases between. The CDR3: CASSMNRSPYEQYF. CDR3 in DNA: TGTGCCAGCAGTATGAACAGATCCCCCTACGAGCAGTACTTC.

The CDR3 region has the DNA TGTGCCAGCAGCTCTCCGGACGTAGGGGTCTCGGGCTACACCTTC. Protein product: CASSSPDVGVSGYTF. The chain combines TRBV5-4 with TRBJ1-2; D is perhaps TRBD1 (5 bases). The CDR3 has 15 residues. Trimming took 3 bases from V and 8 from J, leaving 20 bases between them. The germline V gene encodes CDR1 SGHNT and CDR2 YYREEE (reference sequence).

The rearrangement joins TRBV7-9 to TRBJ1-5; D possibly corresponds to TRBD1 (6 bases). Trimming took 4 bases from V and 4 from J, leaving 11 bases between them. The CDR3 is made up of 14 amino acids. CDR1 and CDR2 from the germline V gene are SEHNR and FQNEAQ (reference sequence). CDR3 DNA: TGTGCCAGCAGCTCCGGACAGCTTAATCAGCCCCAGCATTTT. Translated, it gives CASSSGQLNQPQHF.

This chain connects TRBV2 to TRBJ2-2; D may be TRBD1 (6 bases). The V gene's germline CDR1 is SNHLY and CDR2 FYNNEI. CDR3 length equals 14 residues. Between the trimmed V and J ends, which lost 3 bases and 5 bases, there was a span of 10 bases. CDR3: CASSDNRVTGELFF. In nucleotides, the CDR3 is TGTGCCAGCAGTGATAACAGGGTGACCGGGGAGCTGTTTTTT.

J is TRBJ2-5 and V is TRBV9; tentative D call: TRBD2 (5 bases). This CDR3 is built from 14 residues. Trimming removed 0 bases from V and 2 bases from J, with 8 bases in between. The germline V gene encodes CDR1 SGDLS and CDR2 YYNGEE. CDR3 sequence reads: CASSVGGGQETQYF. Here the CDR3 DNA reads TGTGCCAGCAGCGTAGGAGGCGGGCAAGAGACCCAGTACTTC.

The V gene is TRBV9, the J gene TRBJ1-1, with TRBD1 matching over 8 bases. The length of the CDR3 is 16 residues. V gave up 3 bases and J gave up 1 base; unmatched junction bases: 8. Germline values: CDR1 SGDLS, CDR2 YYNGEE. The CDR3 nucleotides read TGTGCCAGCAGCGCGTTCTCGGGGACAGGGAACACTGAAGCTTTCTTT. Translated, it gives CASSAFSGTGNTEAFF.

The chain is built from TRBV7-9 and TRBJ1-2; D not resolved. There are 11 residues in the CDR3. The germline V and J ends were trimmed by 5 bases and 7 bases, with 8 bases remaining between them. Germline V gives CDR1 SEHNR, CDR2 FQNEAQ (reference sequence). DNA of the CDR3: TGTGCCAGCAGCGCCGGGAGTGGCTACACCTTC. Amino acids: CASSAGSGYTF.

This sequence joins TRBV6-2 or TRBV6-3 and TRBJ1-2; tentatively, D is TRBD1 (6 bases). This CDR3 contains 14 residues. The germline CDR1 and CDR2 sequences are MNHEY and SVGEGT. Trimming took off 5 bases at V and 4 bases at J, with 14 bases between the two ends. The CDR3 region has the DNA TGTGCCAGCAGTCGTAACAGGGTCCCCTATGGCTACACCTTC. This translates into CASSRNRVPYGYTF.

This clone was observed once. The chain has TRBV29-1 and TRBJ2-5; 10 bases agree with TRBD2. Germline lookup yields CDR1 SQVTM and CDR2 ANQGSEA. This CDR3 spans 15 amino acids. J gave up 1 base and V 3 bases, and 5 bases lay outside the gene matches. In nucleotides, the CDR3 is TGCAGCGTTGAGGGTACTAGCGGGGCCCAAGAGACCCAGTACTTC. Translated, it gives CSVEGTSGAQETQYF.

This chain connects TRBV5-6 to TRBJ1-2; unclear D gene. Trimming removed 0 bases at V and 4 bases at J, with 13 bases between. Germline CDR1 is SGHDT and CDR2 is YYEEEE. This CDR3 contains 15 residues. The CDR3 sequence is CASSLESGGIYGYTF. As DNA, the CDR3 is TGTGCCAGCAGCTTGGAATCGGGAGGAATCTATGGCTACACCTTC.

Here the CDR3 reads CASSLVQGTSPLHF. The CDR3 bases are TGTGCCAGCAGCTTAGTGCAGGGAACCTCACCCCTCCACTTT. The chain links TRBV11-2 to TRBJ1-6; D might be TRBD1 (5 bases). Deletions cut 1 base from V and 10 bases from J, with 11 bases between. The CDR3 loop spans 14 amino acids. Germline values: CDR1 SGHAT, CDR2 FQNNGV.

This chain uses TRBV7-8 with TRBJ2-1, with D maybe TRBD2 (5 bases). Trimming removed 5 bases at V and 0 bases at J, with 14 bases between. The CDR3 has 16 amino acids. In germline, CDR1 is SGHVS, CDR2 FQNEAQ. The CDR3: CASSPLIASSYNEQFF. The CDR3 nucleotides are TGTGCCAGCAGCCCCCTAATAGCGTCCTCCTACAATGAGCAGTTCTTC.

The gene calls are TRBV28 and TRBJ2-3; TRBD1 is a possible D gene (5 bases). Germline CDR1 MDHEN, CDR2 SYDVKM. The CDR3 has 14 residues. The V end lost 9 bases, the J end lost 0 bases, and 13 bases lay between the germline ends. This chain's CDR3 is CASKDILSTDTQYF. CDR3 coding DNA: TGTGCCAGTAAGGACATCCTAAGCACAGATACGCAGTATTTT.

The rearrangement uses TRBV7-2 and TRBJ2-5; 10 bases match TRBD2. Germline CDR1 is SGHTA and CDR2 is FQGNSA. V was clipped by 3 bases and J by 7 bases; unmatched bases: 11. CDR3 size: 16 residues. DNA of the CDR3: TGTGCCAGCAGCTTGGAGAGGACTAGCGGATCTGGGACCCAGTACTTC. Amino acids: CASSLERTSGSGTQYF.

The chain couples TRBV7-9 to TRBJ2-7, with TRBD1 identical over 10 bases. The CDR3 has 16 amino acids. Germline trimming cut 3 bases from V and 5 bases from J; bases unmatched to any gene: 10. In germline, CDR1 is SEHNR, CDR2 FQNEAQ (reference sequence). As DNA, the CDR3 is TGTGCCAGCAGCTTGAGGGGACAGGGGTATCCTAACGAGCAGTACTTC. This translates into CASSLRGQGYPNEQYF.

The chain carries TRBV5-1 and TRBJ2-7; a possible D gene is TRBD1 (5 bases). Germline V gene data show CDR1 as SGHRS and CDR2 as YFSETQ. Trimming pared 2 bases from V and 3 bases from J, leaving 12 bases between. The CDR3 consists of 14 residues. The CDR3 spells CASSFGQGFYEQYF. The CDR3 region has the DNA TGCGCCAGCAGCTTCGGTCAGGGATTCTACGAGCAGTACTTC.